Listed below are T cell receptor beta chains from one sample, sequenced in a study of identical twins. TCRdb processed the 5' RACE reads anew with MiXCR; each CDR3 protein has one entry. Of roughly 1,500,000 distinct CDR3 sequences detected, 32% appear once; the ten largest clones hold around 0.25%. Material for sequencing was cord blood. All receptors come from a newborn girl in good health. Both conserved end residues are part of each CDR3. The D gene is left open where the match is weak. Clone size is shown for a subset of rows, as once, few, many or a class of expanded clone.

cdr3_aa,cdr3_nt,d_call,clone_size,v_call,j_call
CASSQGKTATFSGETQYF,TGTGCCAGCAGCCAGGGAAAGACAGCAACCTTTTCGGGGGAGACCCAGTACTTC,NA,few,TRBV21-1,TRBJ2-5
CASSQPLEQFF,TGCGCCAGCAGTCAACCGCTGGAGCAGTTCTTC,NA,NA,TRBV23-1,TRBJ2-1
CASSFGNRDGDEQYF,TGTGCCAGCAGTTTTGGCAACAGGGATGGGGACGAGCAGTACTTC,NA,few,TRBV28,TRBJ2-7
CASSVVPRYHTGELFF,TGTGCCAGCAGCGTAGTGCCTAGGTATCATACCGGGGAGCTGTTTTTT,NA,NA,TRBV9,TRBJ2-2
CVISGVDNEQFF,TGTGTCATCAGTGGAGTCGACAATGAGCAGTTCTTC,NA,NA,TRBV10-3,TRBJ2-1
CASSRASGVKYEQYF,TGTGCCAGCAGTCGAGCTAGCGGGGTGAAGTACGAGCAGTACTTC,TRBD2,few,TRBV6-2/TRBV6-3,TRBJ2-7
CASTMTGQGNTEAFF,TGTGCCAGCACCATGACAGGACAGGGGAACACTGAAGCTTTCTTT,TRBD1,few,TRBV6-1,TRBJ1-1
CSARASPYTQYF,TGCAGTGCTAGAGCCAGCCCATATACGCAGTATTTT,NA,NA,TRBV20-1,TRBJ2-3
CSESRRVGYTF,TGCAGTGAATCGCGACGGGTCGGCTACACCTTC,NA,NA,TRBV20-1,TRBJ1-2
CASSRYDTTYEQYF,TGTGCCAGCTCCCGTTATGACACCACCTACGAGCAGTACTTC,NA,NA,TRBV18,TRBJ2-7
CASSLWTNGQYF,TGTGCCAGCAGTTTATGGACTAACGGGCAGTACTTC,NA,NA,TRBV28,TRBJ2-4
CASSRTGATTDTQYF,TGTGCCAGCAGTCGGACAGGGGCTACCACAGATACGCAGTATTTT,TRBD1,few,TRBV12-3/TRBV12-4,TRBJ2-3
CASSYHRNSNTEAFF,TGTGCCAGCAGCTACCACAGGAACTCGAACACTGAAGCTTTCTTT,NA,NA,TRBV11-2,TRBJ1-1
CASRLETGSDTQYF,TGTGCCAGCAGATTAGAGACAGGGTCAGATACGCAGTATTTT,TRBD1,NA,TRBV6-1,TRBJ2-3
CASSLGTYQPQHF,TGTGCCAGCAGCTTAGGGACCTATCAGCCCCAGCATTTT,NA,NA,TRBV7-9,TRBJ1-5
CASSLAADTSGTGELFF,TGCGCCAGCAGCTTGGCCGCTGATACTAGCGGGACCGGGGAGCTGTTTTTT,TRBD2,NA,TRBV5-1,TRBJ2-2
CSACDGGSYEQYF,TGCAGCGCGTGCGACGGGGGCTCCTACGAGCAGTACTTC,NA,NA,TRBV29-1,TRBJ2-7
CSAVRYRGFNEKLFF,TGCAGTGCCGTTAGGTACAGGGGGTTTAATGAAAAACTGTTTTTT,TRBD1,once,TRBV20-1,TRBJ1-4
CASSDTGTVTYEQYF,TGTGCCAGCAGCGATACCGGGACAGTCACCTACGAGCAGTACTTC,TRBD1,many,TRBV25-1,TRBJ2-7
CASGTGLTDTQYF,TGTGCTAGTGGTACCGGCCTCACAGATACGCAGTATTTT,NA,few,TRBV12-5,TRBJ2-3
CASSERTWASYEQYF,TGTGCCAGCAGCGAGAGGACTTGGGCCTCCTACGAGCAGTACTTC,NA,few,TRBV11-1,TRBJ2-7
CASSLSRFQETQYF,TGTGCCAGCAGCCTCTCGCGATTCCAAGAGACCCAGTACTTC,NA,few,TRBV2,TRBJ2-5
CASSYGQGPDTQYF,TGTGCCAGCAGTTACGGACAGGGTCCAGATACGCAGTATTTT,TRBD1,many,TRBV6-6,TRBJ2-3
CASSLRRYDGYTF,TGTGCCAGCAGTCTGAGGCGCTACGATGGCTACACCTTC,NA,NA,TRBV7-2,TRBJ1-2
CSVSAVNTGELFF,TGCAGCGTCTCAGCGGTGAACACCGGGGAGCTGTTTTTT,NA,NA,TRBV29-1,TRBJ2-2
CAISELGQGRTEAFF,TGTGCCATCAGTGAGCTAGGACAGGGAAGGACTGAAGCTTTCTTT,TRBD1,NA,TRBV10-3,TRBJ1-1
CASSEFDRPNQPQHF,TGTGCCAGCAGTGAATTCGACAGACCGAATCAGCCCCAGCATTTT,NA,NA,TRBV6-1,TRBJ1-5
CASSLTGLRLAGDTDTQYF,TGTGCCAGCAGCTTGACAGGGTTGCGACTAGCGGGAGATACAGATACGCAGTATTTT,TRBD2,NA,TRBV7-9,TRBJ2-3
CASSQALGQARSNTGELFF,TGTGCCAGCAGCCAAGCCTTAGGACAGGCCCGCTCTAACACCGGGGAGCTGTTTTTT,TRBD1,NA,TRBV4-2,TRBJ2-2
CASSLGTSNEQYF,TGTGCCAGCAGTTTAGGGACTAGCAATGAGCAGTACTTC,TRBD2,many,TRBV12-3/TRBV12-4,TRBJ2-7
CASRRTLTTDTQYF,TGTGCCAGCAGAAGAACGCTGACCACAGATACGCAGTATTTT,NA,few,TRBV28,TRBJ2-3
CAISEEGLGSYEQYF,TGTGCCATCAGTGAGGAGGGACTAGGTTCCTACGAGCAGTACTTC,TRBD2,NA,TRBV10-3,TRBJ2-7
CASSKEVEPEQFF,TGTGCCAGCAGCAAAGAAGTCGAGCCCGAGCAGTTCTTC,NA,NA,TRBV21-1,TRBJ2-1
CASSPTGTLRYEQYF,TGCGCCAGCAGCCCTACCGGGACCTTACGATACGAGCAGTACTTC,NA,few,TRBV4-1,TRBJ2-7
CASSGFLAGGPSSYEQYF,TGTGCCAGCAGCGGGTTCCTAGCGGGAGGGCCTTCTTCCTACGAGCAGTACTTC,TRBD2,NA,TRBV28,TRBJ2-7
CSARGGTDLYGYTF,TGCAGTGCTAGAGGTGGGACCGACCTTTATGGCTACACCTTC,NA,NA,TRBV20-1,TRBJ1-2
CASSQDHWAGGPSTDTQYF,TGTGCCAGCAGCCAAGACCACTGGGCGGGGGGGCCTAGCACAGATACGCAGTATTTT,TRBD2,NA,TRBV3-1,TRBJ2-3
CAIRITLAGAQGNEQVF,TGTGCCATCAGAATAACCCTAGCGGGGGCCCAAGGAAATGAGCAGGTCTTC,TRBD2,NA,TRBV10-3,TRBJ2-1
CSARDRLAGGLYNEQFF,TGCAGTGCTAGAGACAGACTAGCGGGAGGGCTCTACAATGAGCAGTTCTTC,TRBD2,many,TRBV20-1,TRBJ2-1
CASSLRYYQETQYF,TGCGCCAGCAGCTTGCGGTACTACCAAGAGACCCAGTACTTC,NA,few,TRBV5-1,TRBJ2-5
CASSATKSIQFF,TGTGCCAGCAGTGCGACTAAAAGCATTCAGTTCTTC,NA,NA,TRBV5-6,TRBJ2-1
CASSQEVLAGANEQYF,TGTGCCAGCAGCCAAGAAGTACTAGCGGGGGCCAATGAGCAGTACTTC,TRBD2,few,TRBV3-1,TRBJ2-5
CASSLRRRQETQYF,TGTGCCAGCAGCTTACGGCGACGCCAAGAGACCCAGTACTTC,NA,many,TRBV7-2,TRBJ2-5
CASRLNRNRDIQYF,TGTGCCAGCAGGCTAAATCGGAACAGGGACATTCAGTACTTC,NA,few,TRBV6-6,TRBJ2-4
CSATRQVGTYNSPLHF,TGCAGTGCCACCCGGCAGGTTGGCACCTATAATTCACCCCTCCACTTT,NA,few,TRBV20-1,TRBJ1-6
CASSVRAPGSYNSPLHF,TGTGCCAGCAGCGTCCGGGCCCCCGGTTCTTATAATTCACCCCTCCACTTT,NA,NA,TRBV14,TRBJ1-6
CSASHPTGGALNEKLFF,TGCAGTGCTAGCCATCCCACGGGGGGGGCACTTAATGAAAAACTGTTTTTT,NA,NA,TRBV20-1,TRBJ1-4
CASSPNTGNQPQHF,TGTGCCAGCAGTCCTAATACAGGGAATCAGCCCCAGCATTTT,NA,few,TRBV27,TRBJ1-5
CSVSPYRVRPFVRYEQYF,TGCAGTGTTAGCCCGTACAGGGTGCGTCCCTTCGTGAGGTACGAGCAGTACTTC,NA,few,TRBV20-1,TRBJ2-7
CAISEASGGSGKDTQYF,TGTGCCATCAGTGAGGCTAGCGGGGGGTCCGGGAAAGATACGCAGTATTTT,TRBD2,few,TRBV10-3,TRBJ2-3
CASTLLAGYYNEQFF,TGTGCCAGCACCCTACTAGCGGGGTACTACAATGAGCAGTTCTTC,TRBD2,NA,TRBV9,TRBJ2-1
CASRDGTSSYEQYF,TGTGCCAGCAGAGACGGGACTAGTTCTTACGAGCAGTACTTC,TRBD2,NA,TRBV12-3/TRBV12-4,TRBJ2-7
CASSLYPLAGGLQETQYF,TGTGCCAGCAGTTTATATCCCCTAGCGGGAGGCCTACAAGAGACCCAGTACTTC,TRBD2,NA,TRBV27,TRBJ2-5
CATRGARNTEAFF,TGTGCCACCCGAGGGGCTCGGAACACTGAAGCTTTCTTT,NA,NA,TRBV10-3,TRBJ1-1
CASSLSLQRGGADTQYF,TGTGCCAGCAGTCTTTCCCTCCAGCGGGGGGGCGCAGATACGCAGTATTTT,TRBD2,once,TRBV2,TRBJ2-3
CSVDSVGNTGELFF,TGCAGCGTTGACTCAGTGGGGAACACCGGGGAGCTGTTTTTT,NA,NA,TRBV29-1,TRBJ2-2
CASSPQTPLVAGRVNEQFF,TGTGCCAGCAGTCCTCAAACCCCCTTGGTAGCGGGGAGGGTAAATGAGCAGTTCTTC,TRBD2,NA,TRBV28,TRBJ2-1
CSAGRDSTDTQYF,TGCAGTGCTGGCCGGGACTCCACAGATACGCAGTATTTT,NA,many,TRBV20-1,TRBJ2-3
CASGPRQGEQYF,TGTGCCAGCGGTCCTCGACAGGGCGAGCAGTACTTC,TRBD1,few,TRBV6-6,TRBJ2-7
CASSEAGEWEQYF,TGTGCCAGCAGTGAAGCAGGGGAATGGGAGCAGTACTTC,NA,NA,TRBV6-1,TRBJ2-7